This TCR beta chain is drawn from a study of cytomegalovirus exposure and HLA in healthy donors. The CDR3 runs 13 residues. V was pared by 0 bases and J by 9 bases, with 9 bases between. Germline CDR1 and CDR2: LNHNV and YYDKDF (reference sequence). Profiled with immunoSEQ multiplex PCR; TCRdb holds only in-frame clones, not every one. Among roughly 330,000 clones, 87% were seen once, and the ten largest hold approximately 1%. The sequenced sample consisted of PBMCs. This receptor was taken from a woman between 25 and 40 years old in good health and CMV-seropositive. The V call is TRBV15, the J call TRBJ2-1; no definite D call. CDR3 DNA sequence: TGTGCCACCAGCAGAGACGCAATCGCTGAGCAGTTCTTC. It yields the protein CATSRDAIAEQFF. The full variable domain, with the rest looked up from reference TRBV15 and TRBJ2-1, is DAMVIQNPRYQVTQFGKPVTLSCSQTLNHNVMYWYQQKSSQAPKLLFHYYDKDFNNEADTPDNFQSRRPNTSFCFLDIRSPGLGDTAMYLCATSRDAIAEQFFGPGTRLTVL.